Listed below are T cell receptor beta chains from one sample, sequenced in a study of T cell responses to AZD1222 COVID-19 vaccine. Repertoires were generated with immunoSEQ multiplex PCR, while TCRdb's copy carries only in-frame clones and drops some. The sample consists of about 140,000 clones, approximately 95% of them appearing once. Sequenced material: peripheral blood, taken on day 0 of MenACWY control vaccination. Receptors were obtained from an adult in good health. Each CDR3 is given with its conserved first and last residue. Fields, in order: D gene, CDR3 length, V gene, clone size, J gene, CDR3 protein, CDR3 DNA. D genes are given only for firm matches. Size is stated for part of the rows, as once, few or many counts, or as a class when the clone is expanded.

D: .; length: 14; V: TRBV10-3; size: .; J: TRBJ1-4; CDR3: CAISESGRNEKLFF; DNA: TGTGCCATCAGTGAGTCGGGGAGGAATGAAAAACTGTTTTTT
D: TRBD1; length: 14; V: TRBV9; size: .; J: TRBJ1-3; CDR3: CASSVDRAGNTIYF; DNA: TGTGCCAGCAGCGTCGACAGGGCTGGAAACACCATATATTTT
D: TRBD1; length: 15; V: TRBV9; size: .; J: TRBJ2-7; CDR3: CASSVGGTGYYEQYF; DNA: TGTGCCAGCAGCGTAGGGGGGACAGGGTACTACGAGCAGTACTTC
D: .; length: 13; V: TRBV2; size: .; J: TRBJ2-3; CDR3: CASRRAGTDTQYF; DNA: TGTGCCAGCAGGCGGGCAGGCACAGATACGCAGTATTTT
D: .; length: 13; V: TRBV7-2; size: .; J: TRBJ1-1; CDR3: CASSLQINTEAFF; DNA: TGTGCCAGCAGCCTCCAAATAAACACTGAAGCTTTCTTT
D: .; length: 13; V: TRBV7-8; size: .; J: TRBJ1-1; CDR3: CASSYWTWGEAFF; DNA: TGTGCCAGCAGCTATTGGACATGGGGAGAAGCTTTCTTT
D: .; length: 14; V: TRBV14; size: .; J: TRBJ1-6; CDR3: CASSHKIGGFPLHF; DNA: TGTGCCAGCAGCCATAAGATAGGGGGTTTTCCCCTCCACTTT
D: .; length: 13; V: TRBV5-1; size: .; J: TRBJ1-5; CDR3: CASSFGGQQPQHF; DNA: TGCGCCAGCAGCTTCGGGGGGCAACAGCCCCAGCATTTT
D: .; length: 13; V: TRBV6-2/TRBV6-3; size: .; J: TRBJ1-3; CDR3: CASSHRWGNTIYF; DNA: TGTGCCAGCAGTCACAGGTGGGGAAACACCATATATTTT
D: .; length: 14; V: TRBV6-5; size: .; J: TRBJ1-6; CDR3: CASKGGLLNSPLHF; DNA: TGTGCCAGCAAGGGAGGGTTGTTAAATTCACCCCTCCACTTT
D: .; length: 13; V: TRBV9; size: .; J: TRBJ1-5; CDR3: CASSVAPDQPQHF; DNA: TGTGCCAGCAGCGTAGCTCCAGATCAGCCCCAGCATTTT
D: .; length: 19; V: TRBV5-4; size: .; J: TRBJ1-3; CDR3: CASSRKRGTALSPGNTIYF; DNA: TGTGCCAGCAGCCGAAAGAGGGGTACAGCCCTCTCGCCCGGAAACACCATATATTTT
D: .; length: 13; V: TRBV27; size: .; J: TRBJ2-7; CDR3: CASSLDRLGEQYF; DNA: TGTGCCAGCAGCCTAGATAGATTGGGGGAGCAGTACTTC
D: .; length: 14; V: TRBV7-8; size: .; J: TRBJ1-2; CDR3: CASSLAGGQYGYTF; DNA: TGTGCCAGCAGCTTAGCGGGCGGACAGTATGGCTACACCTTC
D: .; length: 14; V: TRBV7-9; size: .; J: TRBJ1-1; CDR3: CASSVWVGDTEAFF; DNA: TGTGCCAGCAGCGTATGGGTGGGAGACACTGAAGCTTTCTTT
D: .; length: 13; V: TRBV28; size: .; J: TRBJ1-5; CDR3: CASRTGYNQPQHF; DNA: TGTGCCAGCAGAACAGGGTACAATCAGCCCCAGCATTTT
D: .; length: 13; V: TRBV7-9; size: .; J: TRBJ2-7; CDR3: CASSLVVSYEQYF; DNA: TGTGCCAGCAGCTTAGTTGTCTCCTACGAGCAGTACTTC
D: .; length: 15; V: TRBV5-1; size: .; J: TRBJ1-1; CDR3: CASSPGGVVNTEAFF; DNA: TGCGCCAGCAGCCCTGGAGGGGTGGTGAACACTGAAGCTTTCTTT
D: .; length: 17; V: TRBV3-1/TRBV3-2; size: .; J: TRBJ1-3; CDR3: CASSQDQNTHSGNTIYF; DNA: TGTGCCAGCAGCCAAGATCAGAACACTCACTCTGGAAACACCATATATTTT
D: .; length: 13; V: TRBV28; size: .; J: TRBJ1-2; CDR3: CATEGLGGNGYTF; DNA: TGTGCCACCGAAGGATTGGGGGGCAATGGCTACACCTTC
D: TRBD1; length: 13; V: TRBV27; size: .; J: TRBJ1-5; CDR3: CASSFGRGFPQHF; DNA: TGTGCCAGCAGTTTTGGCAGGGGGTTCCCCCAGCATTTT
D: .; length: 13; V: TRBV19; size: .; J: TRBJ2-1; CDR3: CASSIDPYNEQFF; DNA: TGTGCCAGTAGTATAGACCCCTACAATGAGCAGTTCTTC
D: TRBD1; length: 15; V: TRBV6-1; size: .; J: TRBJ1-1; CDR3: CASSESAGGSAEAFF; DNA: TGTGCCAGCAGTGAATCGGCAGGGGGAAGCGCTGAAGCTTTCTTT
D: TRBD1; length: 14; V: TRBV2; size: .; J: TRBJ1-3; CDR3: CASRTGVDGNTIYF; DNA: TGTGCCAGCAGGACAGGGGTTGATGGAAACACCATATATTTT
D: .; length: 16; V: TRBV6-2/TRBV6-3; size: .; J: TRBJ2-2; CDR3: CASSYAGISNTGELFF; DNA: TGTGCCAGCAGTTACGCGGGGATTTCGAACACCGGGGAGCTGTTTTTT
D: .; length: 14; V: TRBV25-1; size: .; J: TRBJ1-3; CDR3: CASTLAGEGNTIYF; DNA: TGTGCCAGCACTTTGGCGGGGGAAGGAAACACCATATATTTT
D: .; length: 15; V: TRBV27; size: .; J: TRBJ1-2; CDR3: CASSSDRLGSYGYTF; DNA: TGTGCCAGCAGTTCCGACAGGCTCGGCAGCTATGGCTACACCTTC
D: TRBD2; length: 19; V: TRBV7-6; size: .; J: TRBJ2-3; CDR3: CASSQAPHTSGRAGNTQYF; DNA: TGTGCCAGCAGCCAGGCGCCTCATACTAGCGGGAGGGCCGGGAATACGCAGTATTTT
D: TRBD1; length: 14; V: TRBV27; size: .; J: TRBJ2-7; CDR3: CASSSGTVTYEQYF; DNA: TGTGCCAGCAGTTCCGGGACAGTAACCTACGAGCAGTACTTC
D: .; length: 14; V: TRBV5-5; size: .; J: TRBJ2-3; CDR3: CASRVDFGGDTQYF; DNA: TGTGCCAGCAGGGTGGACTTCGGAGGAGATACGCAGTATTTT
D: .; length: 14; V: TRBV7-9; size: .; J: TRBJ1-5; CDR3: CASSPHGGGQPQHF; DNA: TGTGCCAGCAGCCCCCACGGGGGCGGCCAGCCCCAGCATTTT
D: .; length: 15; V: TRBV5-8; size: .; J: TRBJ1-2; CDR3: CASSLRRPVNYGYTF; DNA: TGTGCCAGCAGCTTGAGACGCCCTGTTAACTATGGCTACACCTTC
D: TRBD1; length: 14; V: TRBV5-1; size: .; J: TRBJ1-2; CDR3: CASSPRQGTYGYTF; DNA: TGCGCCAGCAGCCCCAGACAGGGAACCTATGGCTACACCTTC
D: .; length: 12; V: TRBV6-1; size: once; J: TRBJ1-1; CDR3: CASSELGTEAFF; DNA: TGTGCCAGCAGTGAACTGGGTACTGAAGCTTTCTTT
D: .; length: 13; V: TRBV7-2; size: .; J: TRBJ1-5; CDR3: CASSLESTQPQHF; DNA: TGTGCCAGCAGCCTTGAAAGTACTCAGCCCCAGCATTTT
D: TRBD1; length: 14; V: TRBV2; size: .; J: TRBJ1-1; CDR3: CASSASGQGVGAFF; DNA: TGTGCCAGCAGTGCCTCGGGACAGGGAGTTGGAGCTTTCTTT
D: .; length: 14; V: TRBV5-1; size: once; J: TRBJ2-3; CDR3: CASSNRASTDTQYF; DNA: TGCGCCAGCAGCAACAGGGCTAGCACAGATACGCAGTATTTT
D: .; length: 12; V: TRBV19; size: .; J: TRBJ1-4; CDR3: CASTFNNEKLFF; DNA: TGTGCCAGTACCTTCAACAATGAAAAACTGTTTTTT
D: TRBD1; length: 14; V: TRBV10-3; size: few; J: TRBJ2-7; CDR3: CAISLDRGPYEQYF; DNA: TGTGCCATCAGCCTGGACAGGGGACCCTACGAGCAGTACTTC
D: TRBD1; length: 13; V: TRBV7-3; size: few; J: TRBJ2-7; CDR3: CASSTGQGNEQYF; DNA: TGTGCCAGCAGCACGGGACAGGGAAACGAGCAGTACTTC
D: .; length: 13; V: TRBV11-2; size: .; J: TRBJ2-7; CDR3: CASSSRRSYEQYF; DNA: TGTGCCAGCAGCTCACGGCGGAGCTACGAGCAGTACTTC
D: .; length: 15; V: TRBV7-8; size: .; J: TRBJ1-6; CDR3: CASSLSSLHNSPLHF; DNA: TGTGCCAGCAGCTTATCGTCCCTACATAATTCACCCCTCCACTTT
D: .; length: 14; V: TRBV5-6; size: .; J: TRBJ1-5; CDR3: CASSLEGGNQPQHF; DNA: TGTGCCAGCAGCTTGGAGGGAGGCAATCAGCCCCAGCATTTT
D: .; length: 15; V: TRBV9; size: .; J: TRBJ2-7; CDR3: CASGTGPSSSYEQYF; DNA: TGTGCCAGCGGGACCGGGCCTTCCTCTAGCTACGAGCAGTACTTC
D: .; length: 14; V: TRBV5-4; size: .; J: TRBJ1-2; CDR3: CASSSNRINYGYTF; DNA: TGTGCCAGCAGCTCAAACCGGATAAACTATGGCTACACCTTC
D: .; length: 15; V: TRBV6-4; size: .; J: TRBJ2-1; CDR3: CASSDSDGGAGEQFF; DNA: TGTGCCAGCAGTGACTCGGACGGGGGAGCCGGTGAGCAGTTCTTC
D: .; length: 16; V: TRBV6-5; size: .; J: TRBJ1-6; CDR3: CASSFFGTTSNSPLHF; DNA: TGTGCCAGCAGTTTTTTCGGGACTACTTCTAATTCACCCCTCCACTTT